The 29 T cell receptor beta chains below come from one sample, sequenced in a study of blood T cell repertoires in COVID-19. Using immunoSEQ multiplex PCR, the repertoire was profiled, and TCRdb retains in-frame clones only, with some absent. The sample has roughly 70,000 clones, roughly 89% seen once. What was sequenced was peripheral blood. Every receptor here comes from a woman in her forties or fifties with active COVID-19.

V is TRBV29-1 and J is TRBJ1-5; TRBD1 agrees at 11 bases. V shed 6 bases and J 5 bases; nucleotides not matched to a gene: 6. The germline CDR1 and CDR2 sequences are SQVTM and ANQGSEA. CDR3 length equals 14 residues. As DNA, the CDR3 is TGCAGCGTAGGATGGGACAGGGGGGATCAGCCCCAGCATTTT. This sequence encodes CSVGWDRGDQPQHF.

This clone was observed a few times. V is TRBV6-2 or TRBV6-3 and J is TRBJ2-1; 11 bases line up with TRBD2. The CDR3 totals 18 residues. The germline CDR1 and CDR2 sequences are MNHEY and SVGEGT. V was clipped by 0 bases and J by 4 bases; unmatched bases: 8. The CDR3 region has the DNA TGTGCCAGCAGTTACTCGAGGCTAGCGGGAGGTAATTACAATGAGCAGTTCTTC. Translated, it gives CASSYSRLAGGNYNEQFF.

The table lists this clone with a count of one. The chain recombines TRBV5-5 with TRBJ2-2; TRBD2 agrees at 8 bases. The CDR3 spans 17 residues. V lost 6 bases, J lost 2 bases, and 12 bases stayed unmatched. Germline V gene sequence: CDR1 SGHKS, CDR2 YYEKEE (reference sequence). This CDR3 reads CASNPGGPTHNTGELFF. DNA of the CDR3: TGTGCCAGCAACCCGGGGGGGCCCACACACAACACCGGGGAGCTGTTTTTT.

The V gene is TRBV28, the J gene TRBJ2-3; D perhaps matches TRBD2 (5 bases). The CDR3 loop spans 15 amino acids. The germline gives CDR1 MDHEN, CDR2 SYDVKM. Trimming left V 5 bases short and J 4 bases short, with 16 bases between. The CDR3 bases are TGTGCCAGCAGTACTTCTACTAGAGACGCAGATACGCAGTATTTT. Translation gives CASSTSTRDADTQYF.

The chain recombines TRBV15 with TRBJ2-2; 7 nucleotides match TRBD2. The CDR3 contains 14 residues. Trimming at V came to 8 bases and at J to 3 bases, leaving 6 bases not matched to a gene. Germline values: CDR1 LNHNV, CDR2 YYDKDF (reference sequence). The chain's CDR3 is CATGEGQYTGELFF. The CDR3 DNA is TGTGCCACCGGGGAGGGCCAGTACACCGGGGAGCTGTTTTTT.

The chain has TRBV5-4 and TRBJ2-5; perhaps TRBD2 as D (6 bases). The germline CDR1 and CDR2 sequences are SGHNT and YYREEE (reference sequence). V was cut by 0 bases and J by 1 base, with 7 bases left in between. CDR3 length: 14 amino acids. CDR3 sequence (DNA): TGTGCCAGCAGCTTGGGAGCGGGCCAAGAGACCCAGTACTTC. This gives the protein CASSLGAGQETQYF.

The chain employs TRBV3-1 (or the pseudogene TRBV3-2) and TRBJ2-5; 10 bases map to TRBD2. V shed 1 base and J 4 bases; nucleotides not matched to a gene: 12. CDR3 size: 18 residues. The germline gives CDR1 LGHDT, CDR2 YNNKEL (reference sequence). CDR3 sequence (DNA): TGTGCCAGCAGCCAAGGCCTAGCGGGGGTCCTAGGAGTAGAGACCCAGTACTTC. Its protein product is CASSQGLAGVLGVETQYF.

The chain uses TRBV28 and TRBJ2-3; the D gene is possibly TRBD2 (7 bases). V lost 8 bases and J 5 bases, leaving 23 bases between the germline ends. CDR1 MDHEN and CDR2 SYDVKM come from the germline V gene. The CDR3 loop spans 16 amino acids. CDR3 in DNA: TGTGCCAGCTGTGGTGGTGGGGGAGGGGGGCTAGATACGCAGTATTTT. Translating it yields CASCGGGGGGLDTQYF.

This sequence joins TRBV10-1 and TRBJ2-7; TRBD2 aligns across 8 bases. Trimming took 6 bases from V and 5 from J; bases not matched to a gene: 12. The CDR3 is made up of 15 amino acids. Germline loops: CDR1 WNHNN, CDR2 SYGVQD (reference sequence). The CDR3 sequence is CASRASSREGDEQYF. The CDR3 nucleotides read TGCGCCAGCAGGGCGTCCAGCCGGGAGGGGGACGAGCAGTACTTC.

The chain uses TRBV6-6 and TRBJ1-5; a weak D match, TRBD1 (5 bases). Germline loops: CDR1 MNHNY, CDR2 SVGAGI (reference sequence). With 2 bases removed from V and 4 bases from J, the gap between germline ends came to 15 bases. This CDR3 comprises 16 residues. The CDR3 sequence: CASSYPSTSGNQPQHF. The CDR3 DNA reads TGTGCCAGCAGTTACCCATCGACATCAGGGAATCAGCCCCAGCATTTT.

This rearrangement joins TRBV11-2 to TRBJ2-1; 9 bases agree with TRBD2. Germline V CDR1 and CDR2: SGHAT, FQNNGV. With V trimmed by 5 bases and J by 7 bases, 9 bases remained unmatched. This CDR3 contains 15 residues. The CDR3 DNA is TGTGCCAGCAGCGCCATACTAGCGGGTTCTAATGAGCAGTTCTTC. Protein product: CASSAILAGSNEQFF.

This sequence joins TRBV19 and TRBJ2-3; maybe TRBD1 (6 bases). Trimming stripped 6 bases from V and 2 bases from J, with 12 bases between. The CDR3 contains 14 residues. The germline CDR1 and CDR2 sequences are LNHDA and SQIVND (reference sequence). The CDR3 DNA sequence: TGTGCCAGTAGGGCGACAGGTTACACAGATACGCAGTATTTT. Translating it yields CASRATGYTDTQYF.

The V gene is TRBV30, the J gene TRBJ2-7; 7 positions agree with TRBD2. The CDR3 is 11 amino acids. Germline V gene lookup returns CDR1 GTSNPN and CDR2 SVGIG (reference sequence). V trimming: 5 bases; J trimming: 6 bases; junction bases outside the gene matches: 4. CDR3 bases: TGTGCCTGGGGGGAGGGCTCCGAGCAGTACTTC. Its protein product is CAWGEGSEQYF.

CDR3 protein: CASSLSAGNTEAFF. The CDR3 DNA reads as TGTGCCAGCAGCTTAAGCGCGGGAAACACTGAAGCTTTCTTT. The V and J genes are TRBV7-3 and TRBJ1-1; D remains ambiguous. CDR1 is SGHTA and CDR2 is FQGTGA in the germline V gene. The ends were cut back, 1 base at V and 2 bases at J, with 8 bases in the middle. The CDR3 consists of 14 residues.

J is TRBJ1-1 and V is TRBV27; tentatively, D is TRBD1 (5 bases). Trimming removed 5 bases at V and 1 base at J, with 14 bases between. The CDR3 is 15 residues long. Germline-derived CDR1 and CDR2 are MNHEY and SMNVEV (reference sequence). This CDR3 reads CASSPRGTPNTEAFF. The CDR3 DNA sequence: TGTGCCAGCAGTCCGCGGGGGACTCCGAACACTGAAGCTTTCTTT.

This sequence joins TRBV30 and TRBJ2-3; a possible D gene is TRBD2 (7 bases). The CDR3 runs to 16 residues. Germline V gives CDR1 GTSNPN, CDR2 SVGIG (reference sequence). V was trimmed by 5 bases and J by 4 bases, leaving 22 bases between them. The CDR3 sequence: CAWAGRGKGGADTQYF. DNA for the CDR3: TGTGCCTGGGCCGGCAGGGGAAAGGGGGGGGCAGATACGCAGTATTTT.

This clone was seen only a few times. The chain employs TRBV7-9 and TRBJ2-7; 11 positions match TRBD2. From germline, CDR1 is SEHNR and CDR2 FQNEAQ (reference sequence). The CDR3 runs to 16 residues. The J segment lost 4 bases and the V segment lost 2 bases, leaving 7 bases of the junction unmatched. CDR3 sequence reads: CASSLPTSGSEYEQYF. The CDR3 DNA reads TGTGCCAGCAGCTTACCTACTAGCGGGAGTGAGTACGAGCAGTACTTC.

The rearrangement joins TRBV12-5 to TRBJ1-1; 9 positions agree with TRBD1. V shed 6 bases and J 4 bases; nucleotides not matched to a gene: 6. Germline-derived CDR1 and CDR2 are LGHNT and FRNRAP. CDR3 length: 14 amino acids. As DNA, the CDR3 is TGTGCTAGTGGACTTGGGACAGGGAGCACTGAAGCTTTCTTT. Its protein product is CASGLGTGSTEAFF.

The chain recombines TRBV6-5 with TRBJ2-7; weak D call: TRBD2 (7 bases). The CDR3 runs to 15 residues. Germline CDR1 and CDR2: MNHEY and SVGAGI. The V end lost 2 bases, the J end lost 6 bases, and 17 bases lay between the germline ends. CDR3 sequence: CASSYDPNREGEQYF. In nucleotides, the CDR3 is TGTGCCAGCAGTTACGATCCCAACAGGGAGGGCGAGCAGTACTTC.

The chain joins TRBV18 to TRBJ1-1; 7 bases are a match to TRBD1. The CDR3 is made up of 13 amino acids. Trimming removed 3 bases from V and 11 bases from J; junction bases left unmatched: 9. The V gene's germline CDR1 is KGHSH and CDR2 LQKENI. CDR3 region: CASSPARGLGAFF. The CDR3 DNA is TGTGCCAGCTCACCCGCAAGGGGGCTAGGCGCTTTCTTT.

The chain joins TRBV30 to TRBJ2-2; D call uncertain. The length of the CDR3 is 12 residues. Trimming left V 1 base short and J 4 bases short, with 4 bases between. Germline-derived CDR1 and CDR2 are GTSNPN and SVGIG (reference sequence). The DNA of the CDR3 is TGTGCCTGGAGTGACGGCACCGGGGAGCTGTTTTTT. Translating it yields CAWSDGTGELFF. The full variable domain, rest sourced from reference TRBV30 and TRBJ2-2, is SQTIHQWPATLVQPVGSPLSLECTVEGTSNPNLYWYRQAAGRGLQLLFYSVGIGQISSEVPQNLSASRPQDRQFILSSKKLLLSDSGFYLCAWSDGTGELFFGEGSRLTVL.

The chain is built from TRBV7-9 and TRBJ2-3, with D perhaps TRBD2 (6 bases). Germline lookup yields CDR1 SEHNR and CDR2 FQNEAQ (reference sequence). V lost 4 bases and J lost 2, with 13 bases in between. CDR3 length equals 15 residues. CDR3 residues: CASSSRDSSTDTQYF. Here the CDR3 DNA reads TGTGCCAGCAGCTCTAGGGACTCTTCCACAGATACGCAGTATTTT.

This chain uses TRBV20-1 with TRBJ2-1; maybe TRBD2 (5 bases). Trimming cost V 3 bases and J 5 bases, with 17 bases left between them. This CDR3 region has 15 residues. Germline V gene lookup returns CDR1 DFQATT and CDR2 SNEGSKA (reference sequence). In DNA form, the CDR3 reads TGCAGTGCTAGTGTAACCCCGGGAAAGGACAATGAGCAGTTCTTC. Translation gives CSASVTPGKDNEQFF.

This clone was detected only a few times. This sequence joins TRBV3-1 (or the pseudogene TRBV3-2) and TRBJ1-2; D may be TRBD1 (5 bases). The CDR3 length is 13 residues. Trimming cost V 1 base and J 4 bases, with 7 bases left between them. Germline CDR1 reads LGHDT; CDR2 reads YNNKEL (reference sequence). CDR3 DNA sequence: TGTGCCAGCAGCCAAGGACAGCTCTATGGCTACACCTTC. Protein product: CASSQGQLYGYTF.

V usage is TRBV5-1 and J usage is TRBJ2-7, with TRBD1 identical over 12 bases. V lost 4 bases, J lost 5 bases, and 13 bases stayed unmatched. CDR1 is SGHRS, CDR2 YFSETQ, per germline. The CDR3 consists of 17 residues. CDR3 sequence: CASSTGQGAPFAHEQYF. The CDR3 DNA is TGCGCCAGCAGCACGGGACAGGGGGCACCGTTCGCCCACGAGCAGTACTTC.

The V and J genes are TRBV12-5 and TRBJ2-1; D not certain. The germline V gene has CDR1 LGHNT and CDR2 FRNRAP. This CDR3 has 13 amino acids. Trimming left V 3 bases short and J 3 bases short, with 6 bases between. This CDR3 is CASGFRHYNEQFF. CDR3 sequence (DNA): TGTGCTAGTGGTTTCAGGCACTACAATGAGCAGTTCTTC.

This chain connects TRBV20-1 to TRBJ2-2; D remains ambiguous. V lost 3 bases, J lost 0 bases, and 8 bases lay in between. Germline CDR1 DFQATT, CDR2 SNEGSKA (reference sequence). CDR3 length: 14 residues. The CDR3 loop is CSASFGANTGELFF. DNA for the CDR3: TGCAGTGCTAGTTTTGGAGCGAACACCGGGGAGCTGTTTTTT.

V is TRBV11-2 and J is TRBJ1-1, with a weak D call TRBD1 (6 bases). CDR1 SGHAT and CDR2 FQNNGV come from the germline V gene. Trimming took 5 bases from V and 0 from J, leaving 7 bases between them. This CDR3 has 13 residues. The CDR3 DNA sequence: TGTGCCAGCAGCCGGACAGTGAACACTGAAGCTTTCTTT. Translation: CASSRTVNTEAFF.

The chain recombines TRBV4-2 with TRBJ2-3, with D tentatively TRBD1 (5 bases). CDR1 LGHNA and CDR2 YNFKEQ come from the germline V gene. Trimming shortened V by 0 bases and J by 0 bases, and 7 bases separated the two germline ends. The CDR3 totals 15 residues. The CDR3 spells CASSQEDSSTDTQYF. The CDR3 DNA sequence: TGTGCCAGCAGCCAAGAAGACAGCAGCACAGATACGCAGTATTTT.